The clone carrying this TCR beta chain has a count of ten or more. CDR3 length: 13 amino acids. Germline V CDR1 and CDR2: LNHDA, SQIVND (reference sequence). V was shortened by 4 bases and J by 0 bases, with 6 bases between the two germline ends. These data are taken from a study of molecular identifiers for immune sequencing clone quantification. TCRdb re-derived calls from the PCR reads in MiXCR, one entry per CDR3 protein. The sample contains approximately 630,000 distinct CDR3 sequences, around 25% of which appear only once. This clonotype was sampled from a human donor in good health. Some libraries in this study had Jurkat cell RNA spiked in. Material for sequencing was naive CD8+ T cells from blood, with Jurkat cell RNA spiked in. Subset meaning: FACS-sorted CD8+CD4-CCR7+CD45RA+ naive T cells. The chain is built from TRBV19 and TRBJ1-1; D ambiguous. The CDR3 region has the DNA TGTGCCAGTAGTAACCGCTTGAACACTGAAGCTTTCTTT. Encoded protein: CASSNRLNTEAFF.